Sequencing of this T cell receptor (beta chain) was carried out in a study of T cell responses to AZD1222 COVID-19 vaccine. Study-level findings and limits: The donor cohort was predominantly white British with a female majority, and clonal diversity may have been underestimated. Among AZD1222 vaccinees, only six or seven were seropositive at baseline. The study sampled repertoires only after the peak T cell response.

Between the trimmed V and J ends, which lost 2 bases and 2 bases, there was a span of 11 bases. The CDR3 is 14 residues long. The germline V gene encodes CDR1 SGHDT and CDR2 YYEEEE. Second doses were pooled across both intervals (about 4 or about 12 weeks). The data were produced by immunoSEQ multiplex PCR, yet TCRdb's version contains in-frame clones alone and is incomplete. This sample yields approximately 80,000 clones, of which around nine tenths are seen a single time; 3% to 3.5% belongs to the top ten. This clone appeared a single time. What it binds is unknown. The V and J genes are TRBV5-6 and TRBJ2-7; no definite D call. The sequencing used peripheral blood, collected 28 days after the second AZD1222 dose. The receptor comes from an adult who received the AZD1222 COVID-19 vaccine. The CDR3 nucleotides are TGTGCCAGCAGCTTTTCAGTTGATCCCTACGAGCAGTACTTC. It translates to CASSFSVDPYEQYF.